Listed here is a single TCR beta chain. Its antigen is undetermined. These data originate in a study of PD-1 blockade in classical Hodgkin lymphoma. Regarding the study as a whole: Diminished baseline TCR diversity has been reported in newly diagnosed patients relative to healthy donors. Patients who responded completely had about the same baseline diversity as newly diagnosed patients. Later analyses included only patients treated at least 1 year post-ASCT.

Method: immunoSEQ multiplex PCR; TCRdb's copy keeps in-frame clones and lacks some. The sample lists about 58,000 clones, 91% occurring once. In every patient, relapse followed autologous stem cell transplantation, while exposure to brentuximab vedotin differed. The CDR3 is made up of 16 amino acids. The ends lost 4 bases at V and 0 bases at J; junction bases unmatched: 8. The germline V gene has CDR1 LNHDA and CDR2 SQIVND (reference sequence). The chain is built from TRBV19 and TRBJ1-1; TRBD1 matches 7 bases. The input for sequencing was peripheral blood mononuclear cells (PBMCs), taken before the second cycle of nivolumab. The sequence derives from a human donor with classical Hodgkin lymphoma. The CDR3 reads CASSRDRQNLNTEAFF. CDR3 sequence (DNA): TGTGCCAGTAGTAGGGACAGACAAAACTTGAACACTGAAGCTTTCTTT.